Here is one T cell receptor (beta chain) with its context. The assay was carried out at the deep level. Method: immunoSEQ multiplex PCR; TCRdb's copy keeps in-frame clones and lacks some. Of some 2,000,000 clones listed, approximately 95% are singletons. The germline V gene has CDR1 SGHDN and CDR2 FVKESK. Trimming took 2 bases from V and 8 from J, leaving 19 bases between them. The CDR3 is 16 amino acids. This sample is part of a study of shared clonotypes between healthy human individuals. Overall study: Per-donor plates numbered three CD4 naive, three CD4 memory, two CD8 naive and one CD8 memory.

From CD4+ cells came CD45RA+ naive and CD45RA-negative memory subsets. The specimen was naive CD4+ T cells sorted from blood. Indicated subset: CD45RA+ positively selected. V and J are TRBV14 and TRBJ2-1; D is possibly TRBD2 (6 bases). The clonotype was recovered from a man aged 18 to 35 in good health. In nucleotides, the CDR3 is TGTGCCAGCAGCCAACATCGTACTAGCCCTCAGGATGAGCAGTTCTTC. As protein: CASSQHRTSPQDEQFF.